This TCR beta chain was recorded in a study of blood T cell repertoires in COVID-19. Study background: The origin of the acute and convalescent COVID-19 samples was the United States, Italy and Spain. PBMCs, B-cell-depleted T cells, or T cells were the source of the cDNA or gDNA that made up the material.

Per the study methods: Reference gene primers were amplified, and this amplification served to estimate nucleated cell counts. Produced via immunoSEQ multiplex PCR; TCRdb's table is partial and in-frame only. V and J calls plus clone size are reproduced from that table; the DNA served to infer D and trimming. The sample shows tens of thousands of clones, roughly 89% of them seen only once. The CDR3 consists of 12 residues. Germline loops: CDR1 MNHEY, CDR2 SMNVEV (reference sequence). Trimming cost V 6 bases and J 2 bases; bases outside gene matches: 0. The clonotype comes from a man younger than 45 with acute or convalescent COVID-19. The genes are TRBV27 and TRBJ1-2; TRBD1 aligns across 7 bases. Sequences were obtained from peripheral blood. The CDR3 spells CASRTGNYGYTF. The DNA for the CDR3 is TGTGCCAGCAGGACAGGGAACTATGGCTACACCTTC.